This section outlines one T cell receptor (beta chain) sequence together with its context. Data came from immunoSEQ multiplex PCR; TCRdb stores just in-frame clones and leaves some out. The sample includes around 100,000 clones, 90% of them seen just once. The CDR3 contains 14 residues. The germline CDR1 and CDR2 sequences are LGHDT and YNNKEL (reference sequence). V lost 7 bases and J 8 bases, leaving 20 bases between the germline ends. The sample comes from a study of T cell responses to AZD1222 COVID-19 vaccine. This clonotype was sampled from an adult in good health. Sequenced here: peripheral blood, sampled on day 0 of AZD1222 vaccination. The chain employs TRBV3-1 (or the pseudogene TRBV3-2) and TRBJ1-2; D unresolved. CDR3 nucleotide sequence: TGTGCCAGCACCCGCTCTGACACCCGAAGGGGCTACACCTTC. This sequence encodes CASTRSDTRRGYTF.